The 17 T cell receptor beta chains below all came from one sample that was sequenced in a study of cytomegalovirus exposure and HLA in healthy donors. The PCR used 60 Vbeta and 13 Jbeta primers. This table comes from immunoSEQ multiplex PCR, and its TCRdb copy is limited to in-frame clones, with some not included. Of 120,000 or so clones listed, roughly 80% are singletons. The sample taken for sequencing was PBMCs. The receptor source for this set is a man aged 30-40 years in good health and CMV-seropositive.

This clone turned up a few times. The CDR3 bases are TGTGCCAGCAGCCTCTTGGACAGGGACGGCTATGGCTACACCTTC. Amino acid sequence: CASSLLDRDGYGYTF. This chain links TRBV5-6 with TRBJ1-2, with 8 bases that match TRBD1. The germline V gene has CDR1 SGHDT and CDR2 YYEEEE. The length of the CDR3 is 15 residues. Trimming took 4 bases from V and 4 from J; bases not matched to a gene: 9.

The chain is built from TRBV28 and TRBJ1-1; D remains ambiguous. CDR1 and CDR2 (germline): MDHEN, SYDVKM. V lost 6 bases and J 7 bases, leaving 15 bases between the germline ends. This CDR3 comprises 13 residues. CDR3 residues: CASRTGREYEAFF. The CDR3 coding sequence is TGTGCCAGCAGGACGGGCCGGGAATATGAAGCTTTCTTT.

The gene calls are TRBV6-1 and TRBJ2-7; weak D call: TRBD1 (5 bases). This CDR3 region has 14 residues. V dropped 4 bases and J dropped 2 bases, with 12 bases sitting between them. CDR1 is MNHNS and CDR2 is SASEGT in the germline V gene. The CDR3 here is CASSGGHKAYEQYF. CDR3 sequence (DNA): TGTGCCAGCAGTGGCGGACATAAAGCCTACGAGCAGTACTTC.

The CDR3 nucleotides are TGCGCCAGCATGTCGGGACAGGGGATAAGGGGTCAGCCCCAGCATTTT. Its translation: CASMSGQGIRGQPQHF. The chain is built from TRBV5-1 and TRBJ1-5, with 10 bases lining up with TRBD1. This CDR3 spans 16 amino acids. Trimming at V came to 6 bases and at J to 6 bases, leaving 12 bases not matched to a gene. From germline, CDR1 is SGHRS and CDR2 YFSETQ.

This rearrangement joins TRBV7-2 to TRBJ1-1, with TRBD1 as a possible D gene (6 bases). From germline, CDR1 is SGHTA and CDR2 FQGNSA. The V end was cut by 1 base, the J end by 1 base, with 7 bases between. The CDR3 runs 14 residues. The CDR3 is CASSLGTANTEAFF. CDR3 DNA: TGTGCCAGCAGCTTAGGGACAGCGAACACTGAAGCTTTCTTT.

The chain's CDR3 is CSVPGLAGVYNEQFF. CDR3 in DNA: TGCAGCGTACCGGGACTAGCGGGAGTCTACAATGAGCAGTTCTTC. The chain recombines TRBV29-1 with TRBJ2-1; 14 bases map to TRBD2. This CDR3 spans 15 amino acids. The germline V gene encodes CDR1 SQVTM and CDR2 ANQGSEA. V lost 6 bases and J lost 3; bases outside the gene matches: 4.

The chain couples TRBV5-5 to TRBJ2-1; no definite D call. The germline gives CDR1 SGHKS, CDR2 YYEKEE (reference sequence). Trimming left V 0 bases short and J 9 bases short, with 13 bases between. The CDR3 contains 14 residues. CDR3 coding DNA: TGTGCCAGCAGCTTGGTGTTCTGGAGTGGTGAGCAGTTCTTC. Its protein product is CASSLVFWSGEQFF. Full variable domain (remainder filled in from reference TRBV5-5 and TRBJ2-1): DAGVTQSPTHLIKTRGQQVTLRCSPISGHKSVSWYQQVLGQGPQFIFQYYEKEERGRGNFPDRFSARQFPNYSSELNVNALLLGDSALYLCASSLVFWSGEQFFGPGTRLTVL.

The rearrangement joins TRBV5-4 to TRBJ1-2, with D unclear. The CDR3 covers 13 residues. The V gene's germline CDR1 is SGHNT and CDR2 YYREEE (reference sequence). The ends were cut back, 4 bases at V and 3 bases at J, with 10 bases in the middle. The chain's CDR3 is CASSPAADYGYTF. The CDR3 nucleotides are TGTGCCAGCAGCCCTGCTGCGGACTATGGCTACACCTTC.

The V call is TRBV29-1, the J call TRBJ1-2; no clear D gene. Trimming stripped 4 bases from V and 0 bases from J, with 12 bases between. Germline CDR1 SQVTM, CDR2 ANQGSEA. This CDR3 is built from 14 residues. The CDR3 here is CSVGGAASNYGYTF. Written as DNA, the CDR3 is TGCAGCGTTGGCGGTGCAGCGTCTAACTATGGCTACACCTTC.

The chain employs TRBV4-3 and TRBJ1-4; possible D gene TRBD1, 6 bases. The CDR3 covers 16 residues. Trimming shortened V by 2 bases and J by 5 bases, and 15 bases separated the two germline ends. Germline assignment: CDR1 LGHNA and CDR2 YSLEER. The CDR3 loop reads CASSQKPGQVNEKLFF. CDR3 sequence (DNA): TGCGCCAGCAGCCAAAAACCGGGACAAGTCAATGAAAAACTGTTTTTT.

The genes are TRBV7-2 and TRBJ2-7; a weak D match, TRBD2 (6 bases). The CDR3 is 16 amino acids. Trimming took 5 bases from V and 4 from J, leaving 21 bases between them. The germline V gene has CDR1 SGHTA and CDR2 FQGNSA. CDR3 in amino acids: CASSPLPAGGSYEQYF. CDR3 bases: TGTGCCAGCAGCCCACTTCCAGCGGGCGGTAGTTACGAGCAGTACTTC.

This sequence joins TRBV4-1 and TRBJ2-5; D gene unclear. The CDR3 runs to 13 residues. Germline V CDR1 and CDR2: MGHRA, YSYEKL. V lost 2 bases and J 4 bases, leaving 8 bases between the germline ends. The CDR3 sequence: CASSQWQRETQYF. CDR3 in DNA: TGCGCCAGCAGCCAATGGCAGCGAGAGACCCAGTACTTC.

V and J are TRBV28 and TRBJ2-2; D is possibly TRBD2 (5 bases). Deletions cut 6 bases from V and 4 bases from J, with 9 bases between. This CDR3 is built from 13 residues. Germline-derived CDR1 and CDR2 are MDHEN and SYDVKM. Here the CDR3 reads CASSHGLTGELFF. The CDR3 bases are TGTGCCAGCAGCCACGGACTCACCGGGGAGCTGTTTTTT.

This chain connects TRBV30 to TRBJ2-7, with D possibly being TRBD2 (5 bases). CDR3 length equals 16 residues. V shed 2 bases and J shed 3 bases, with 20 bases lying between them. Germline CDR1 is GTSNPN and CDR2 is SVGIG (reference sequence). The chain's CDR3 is CAWSKPGKPSFYEQYF. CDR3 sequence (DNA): TGTGCCTGGAGTAAACCCGGGAAGCCTAGTTTCTACGAGCAGTACTTC.

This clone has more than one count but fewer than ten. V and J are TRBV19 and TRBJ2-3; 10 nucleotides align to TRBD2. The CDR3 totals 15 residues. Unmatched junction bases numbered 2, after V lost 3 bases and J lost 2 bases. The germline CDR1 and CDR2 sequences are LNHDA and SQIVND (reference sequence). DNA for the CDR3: TGTGCCAGTAGTATGCTAGCGGGAGCCACAGATACGCAGTATTTT. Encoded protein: CASSMLAGATDTQYF.

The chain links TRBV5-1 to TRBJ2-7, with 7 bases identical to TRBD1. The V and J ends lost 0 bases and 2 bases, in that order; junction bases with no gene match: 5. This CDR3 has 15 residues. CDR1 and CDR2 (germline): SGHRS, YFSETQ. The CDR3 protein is CASSLDGTATYEQYF. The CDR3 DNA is TGCGCCAGCAGCTTGGACGGGACAGCTACCTACGAGCAGTACTTC.

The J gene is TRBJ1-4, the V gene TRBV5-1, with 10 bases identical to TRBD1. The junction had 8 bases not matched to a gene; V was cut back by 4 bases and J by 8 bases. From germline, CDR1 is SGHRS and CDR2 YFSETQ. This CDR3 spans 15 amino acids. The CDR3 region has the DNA TGCGCCAGCAGCCCAACCGGGACAGGGGAAGAAAAACTGTTTTTT. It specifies CASSPTGTGEEKLFF.